The source of this TCR beta chain is a study of T cell repertoires in cytomegalovirus infection. The wider study: Indications of both CMV infection and matching HLA type were provided by public TCR beta signatures.

Findings of the study overall: Clonotypes of TCR beta that were HLA-C-restricted and CMV-specific dominated the ex vivo response. Public TCR beta family frequency separated CMV-and-HLA carriers, including in an independent cohort.

Germline-derived CDR1 and CDR2 are SGHTA and FQGNSA. The CDR3 covers 17 residues. With 0 bases clipped from V and 7 bases from J, the junction kept 11 bases outside the gene matches. This clonotype has at least ten counts. The antigen is undetermined. TCRdb reanalysed the reads using MiXCR and keeps one entry per CDR3 protein. Found here are 46,000 or so distinct CDR3 sequences, roughly 20% of them singletons; the top ten hold approximately 18%. The sequence came from a human donor in good health (CMV status not recorded). Some clones in this sample may be carry-over from other donors' samples. Material: PBMCs, sequenced either directly or after in vitro stimulation (not recorded which). This chain joins TRBV7-2 and TRBJ2-3, with 9 bases matching TRBD2. The CDR3 sequence is CASSLARLAGNRYTQYF. CDR3 DNA: TGTGCCAGCAGCTTAGCGCGGCTAGCGGGAAATCGGTATACGCAGTATTTT.